The T cell receptor beta chain under discussion was sequenced for a study of T cell responses to AZD1222 COVID-19 vaccine. V gave up 2 bases and J gave up 7 bases, with 6 bases separating them. The CDR3 length is 12 residues. Clones were read by immunoSEQ multiplex PCR, and TCRdb kept only the in-frame ones, dropping some. The sample gives about 190,000 clones, approximately 92% of which show up once; 1% to 1.5% is in the top ten. The TCR was taken from an adult in good health. V and J are TRBV12-3 or TRBV12-4 and TRBJ1-3; no firm D call. Here the sequenced sample was peripheral blood, taken on day 0 of AZD1222 vaccination. CDR3 sequence (DNA): TGTGCCAGCAGTTTACCACAGAACACCATATATTTT. It encodes CASSLPQNTIYF.